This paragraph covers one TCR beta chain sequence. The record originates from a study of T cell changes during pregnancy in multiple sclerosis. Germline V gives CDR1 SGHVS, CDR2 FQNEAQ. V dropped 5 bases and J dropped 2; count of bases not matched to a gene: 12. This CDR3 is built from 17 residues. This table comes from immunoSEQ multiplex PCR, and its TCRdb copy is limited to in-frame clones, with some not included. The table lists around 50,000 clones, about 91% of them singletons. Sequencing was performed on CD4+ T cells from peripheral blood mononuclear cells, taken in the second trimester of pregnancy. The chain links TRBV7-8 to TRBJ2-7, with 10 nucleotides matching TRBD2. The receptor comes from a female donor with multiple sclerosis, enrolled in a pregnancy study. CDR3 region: CASSHSPLLAGTYEQYF. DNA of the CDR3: TGTGCCAGCAGCCACAGCCCCTTACTAGCGGGGACCTACGAGCAGTACTTC.